A single sample gave rise to the 14 T cell receptor beta chains below, sequenced in a study of CD8+CD57+ T cells in acquired aplastic anemia. CDR3 and TCR beta VDJ profiling relied on genomic DNA as the template. MiXCR, run by TCRdb on the reads, gives a single entry per CDR3 protein. The table lists around 190,000 distinct CDR3 sequences, around half of them singletons. Sequenced input: sorted CD4+, CD8+, or CD8+CD57+ T cells (not recorded which) from PBMCs. All receptors derive from a human donor in good health, serving as a control.

This chain connects TRBV20-1 to TRBJ1-3, with D uncertain. The germline gives CDR1 DFQATT, CDR2 SNEGSKA (reference sequence). The CDR3 length is 14 residues. V lost 1 base, J lost 0 bases, and 7 bases lay in between. CDR3 amino acids: CSARGHTSGNTIYF. The CDR3 bases are TGCAGTGCTAGAGGACACACCTCTGGAAACACCATATATTTT.

The rearrangement uses TRBV15 and TRBJ2-1; TRBD1 aligns across 7 bases. This CDR3 spans 14 amino acids. Looked up from germline, CDR1 is LNHNV and CDR2 is YYDKDF (reference sequence). The junction had 11 bases not matched to a gene; V was cut back by 11 bases and J by 4 bases. The CDR3 nucleotides are TGTGCCGGCAGAGAACAGGGGATTTACAATGAGCAGTTCTTC. This encodes CAGREQGIYNEQFF.

The rearrangement links TRBV20-1 to TRBJ2-7; D is ambiguous. The V and J ends lost 3 bases and 3 bases respectively, with 9 bases between them. The V gene's germline CDR1 is DFQATT and CDR2 SNEGSKA (reference sequence). This CDR3 spans 12 amino acids. CDR3 sequence (DNA): TGCAGTGCTAGGTTCCCCAGCTACGAGCAGTACTTC. This gives the protein CSARFPSYEQYF.

This clonotype was counted ten times or more. The chain is built from TRBV20-1 and TRBJ2-2; no definite D call. Germline V lookup: CDR1 DFQATT, CDR2 SNEGSKA (reference sequence). With 5 bases removed from V and 0 bases from J, the gap between germline ends came to 7 bases. The CDR3 has 13 residues. The CDR3 here is CSAFKSNTGELFF. Written as DNA, the CDR3 is TGCAGTGCTTTCAAGTCGAACACCGGGGAGCTGTTTTTT.

There are a few counts of this clonotype. The J gene is TRBJ2-3, the V gene TRBV6-2 or TRBV6-3, with 10 bases identical to TRBD2. V gave up 7 bases and J gave up 2 bases; unmatched junction bases: 12. There are 17 residues in the CDR3. Germline lookup yields CDR1 MNHEY and CDR2 SVGEGT. CDR3 region: CASTTKGAGGVTDTQYF. In nucleotides, the CDR3 is TGTGCCAGCACAACTAAAGGAGCGGGGGGGGTCACAGATACGCAGTATTTT.

This clonotype turned up a few times. The V and J genes are TRBV18 and TRBJ2-7, with unresolved D. The V end was cut by 3 bases, the J end by 3 bases, with 12 bases between. The CDR3 is 14 amino acids. Germline V gene data show CDR1 as KGHSH and CDR2 as LQKENI. CDR3 amino acids: CASSPRDGVYEQYF. The CDR3 DNA is TGTGCCAGCTCACCTCGCGATGGAGTCTACGAGCAGTACTTC.

The genes are TRBV7-2 and TRBJ2-1, with D possibly being TRBD2 (6 bases). Trimming took off 6 bases at V and 0 bases at J, with 18 bases between the two ends. The CDR3 totals 17 residues. CDR1 SGHTA and CDR2 FQGNSA come from the germline V gene. The CDR3 is CASSLRVGGSSYNEQFF. CDR3 in DNA: TGTGCCAGCAGTTTGCGGGTTGGGGGGAGCTCCTACAATGAGCAGTTCTTC.

On this clonotype: A much larger clone lies a single base off, so this may be a read error. The chain joins TRBV6-2 or TRBV6-3 to TRBJ1-2, with D uncertain. Germline CDR1 reads MNHEY; CDR2 reads SVGEGT. There are 13 residues in the CDR3. CDR3 DNA sequence: TGTGCCAGCGGTAAGGGAACTAAATATGGCTACACCTTC. Residues: CASGKGTKYGYTF.

This clonotype showed up just a few times. The rearrangement joins TRBV2 to TRBJ1-5; 7 bases align to TRBD1. This CDR3 has 19 residues. CDR1 SNHLY and CDR2 FYNNEI come from the germline V gene. V dropped 5 bases and J dropped 0; count of bases not matched to a gene: 16. The CDR3 protein is CASSFDPGQTIYSNQPQHF. The DNA of the CDR3 is TGTGCCAGCAGTTTTGATCCGGGACAGACAATATATAGCAATCAGCCCCAGCATTTT.

Worth noting for this clonotype: One end of the junction fails to match germline, which may point to a read error. The rearrangement uses TRBV5-1 and TRBJ2-5; 9 bases are a match to TRBD1. Germline-derived CDR1 and CDR2 are SGHRS and YFSETQ. The CDR3 contains 15 residues. The CDR3 is CASSYGQGSGETQYF. The CDR3 coding sequence is TGTGCCAGCAGCTACGGACAGGGGTCAGGGGAGACCCAGTACTTC.

A word on this clonotype: This sequence may be a read error, since a much larger clone differs from it by one base. The V call is TRBV7-2, the J call TRBJ2-7; weak D call: TRBD1 (5 bases). Trimming shortened V by 6 bases and J by 3 bases, and 15 bases separated the two germline ends. Germline CDR1 SGHTA, CDR2 FQGNSA. The CDR3 has 14 residues. CDR3 residues: CASRQDLTGYEQYF. CDR3 in DNA: TGTGCCAGCAGACAAGATCTTACAGGCTACGAGCAGTACTTC.

The rearrangement links TRBV29-1 to TRBJ2-7; the D gene is possibly TRBD1 (6 bases). The CDR3 is made up of 13 amino acids. Looked up from germline, CDR1 is SQVTM and CDR2 is ANQGSEA. Between the trimmed V and J ends, which lost 7 bases and 5 bases, there was a span of 18 bases. Here the CDR3 reads CSALTGNGDEQYF. In nucleotides, the CDR3 is TGCAGCGCCTTGACAGGAAATGGTGACGAGCAGTACTTC.

This clonotype appeared a few times. This sequence joins TRBV7-9 and TRBJ2-7; possible D gene TRBD1, 6 bases. This CDR3 comprises 13 residues. V dropped 5 bases and J dropped 4 bases, with 12 bases sitting between them. The germline V gene encodes CDR1 SEHNR and CDR2 FQNEAQ (reference sequence). CDR3 coding DNA: TGTGCCAGCAGCCCCGTGGGGGCGTACGAGCAGTACTTC. Its translation is CASSPVGAYEQYF.

The V call is TRBV7-9, the J call TRBJ2-5, with D perhaps matching TRBD1 (5 bases). CDR3 length equals 13 residues. In germline, CDR1 is SEHNR, CDR2 FQNEAQ (reference sequence). V was trimmed by 5 bases and J by 2 bases, leaving 9 bases between them. The CDR3 sequence: CASSLGLQETQYF. The CDR3 nucleotides are TGTGCCAGCAGCCTGGGGCTTCAAGAGACCCAGTACTTC. The full variable domain, with the rest looked up from reference TRBV7-9 and TRBJ2-5, is DTGVSQNPRHKITKRGQNVTFRCDPISEHNRLYWYRQTLGQGPEFLTYFQNEAQLEKSRLLSDRFSAERPKGSFSTLEIQRTEQGDSAMYLCASSLGLQETQYFGPGTRLLVL.